The T cell receptor beta chain under discussion was sequenced for a study of blood T cell repertoires in COVID-19. Background on the study: The origin of the acute and convalescent COVID-19 samples was the United States, Italy and Spain.

This clone was seen only once. Participants spanned ages about 18 to 100 years and resided in some 22 US areas. Recovery among Cohort 3 donors was established by two negative PCRs, clearance, or symptom resolution. From germline, CDR1 is LGHDT and CDR2 YNNKEL (reference sequence). Trimming left V 3 bases short and J 4 bases short, with 18 bases between. This CDR3 spans 16 amino acids. Clones were sequenced by immunoSEQ multiplex PCR, and TCRdb holds only the in-frame ones, with some missing. The table includes over 150,000 clones, roughly four fifths detected once. This clonotype originated in a man between 40 and 49 years old who had recovered from COVID-19. Sequencing was done on a sample of PBMCs or T cells enriched from blood (not recorded which). This chain links TRBV3-1 (or the pseudogene TRBV3-2) with TRBJ1-2; D gene ambiguous. CDR3 sequence reads: CASSHPDLGGSYGYTF. The CDR3 DNA follows: TGTGCCAGCAGCCACCCCGATTTAGGAGGGAGCTATGGCTACACCTTC.